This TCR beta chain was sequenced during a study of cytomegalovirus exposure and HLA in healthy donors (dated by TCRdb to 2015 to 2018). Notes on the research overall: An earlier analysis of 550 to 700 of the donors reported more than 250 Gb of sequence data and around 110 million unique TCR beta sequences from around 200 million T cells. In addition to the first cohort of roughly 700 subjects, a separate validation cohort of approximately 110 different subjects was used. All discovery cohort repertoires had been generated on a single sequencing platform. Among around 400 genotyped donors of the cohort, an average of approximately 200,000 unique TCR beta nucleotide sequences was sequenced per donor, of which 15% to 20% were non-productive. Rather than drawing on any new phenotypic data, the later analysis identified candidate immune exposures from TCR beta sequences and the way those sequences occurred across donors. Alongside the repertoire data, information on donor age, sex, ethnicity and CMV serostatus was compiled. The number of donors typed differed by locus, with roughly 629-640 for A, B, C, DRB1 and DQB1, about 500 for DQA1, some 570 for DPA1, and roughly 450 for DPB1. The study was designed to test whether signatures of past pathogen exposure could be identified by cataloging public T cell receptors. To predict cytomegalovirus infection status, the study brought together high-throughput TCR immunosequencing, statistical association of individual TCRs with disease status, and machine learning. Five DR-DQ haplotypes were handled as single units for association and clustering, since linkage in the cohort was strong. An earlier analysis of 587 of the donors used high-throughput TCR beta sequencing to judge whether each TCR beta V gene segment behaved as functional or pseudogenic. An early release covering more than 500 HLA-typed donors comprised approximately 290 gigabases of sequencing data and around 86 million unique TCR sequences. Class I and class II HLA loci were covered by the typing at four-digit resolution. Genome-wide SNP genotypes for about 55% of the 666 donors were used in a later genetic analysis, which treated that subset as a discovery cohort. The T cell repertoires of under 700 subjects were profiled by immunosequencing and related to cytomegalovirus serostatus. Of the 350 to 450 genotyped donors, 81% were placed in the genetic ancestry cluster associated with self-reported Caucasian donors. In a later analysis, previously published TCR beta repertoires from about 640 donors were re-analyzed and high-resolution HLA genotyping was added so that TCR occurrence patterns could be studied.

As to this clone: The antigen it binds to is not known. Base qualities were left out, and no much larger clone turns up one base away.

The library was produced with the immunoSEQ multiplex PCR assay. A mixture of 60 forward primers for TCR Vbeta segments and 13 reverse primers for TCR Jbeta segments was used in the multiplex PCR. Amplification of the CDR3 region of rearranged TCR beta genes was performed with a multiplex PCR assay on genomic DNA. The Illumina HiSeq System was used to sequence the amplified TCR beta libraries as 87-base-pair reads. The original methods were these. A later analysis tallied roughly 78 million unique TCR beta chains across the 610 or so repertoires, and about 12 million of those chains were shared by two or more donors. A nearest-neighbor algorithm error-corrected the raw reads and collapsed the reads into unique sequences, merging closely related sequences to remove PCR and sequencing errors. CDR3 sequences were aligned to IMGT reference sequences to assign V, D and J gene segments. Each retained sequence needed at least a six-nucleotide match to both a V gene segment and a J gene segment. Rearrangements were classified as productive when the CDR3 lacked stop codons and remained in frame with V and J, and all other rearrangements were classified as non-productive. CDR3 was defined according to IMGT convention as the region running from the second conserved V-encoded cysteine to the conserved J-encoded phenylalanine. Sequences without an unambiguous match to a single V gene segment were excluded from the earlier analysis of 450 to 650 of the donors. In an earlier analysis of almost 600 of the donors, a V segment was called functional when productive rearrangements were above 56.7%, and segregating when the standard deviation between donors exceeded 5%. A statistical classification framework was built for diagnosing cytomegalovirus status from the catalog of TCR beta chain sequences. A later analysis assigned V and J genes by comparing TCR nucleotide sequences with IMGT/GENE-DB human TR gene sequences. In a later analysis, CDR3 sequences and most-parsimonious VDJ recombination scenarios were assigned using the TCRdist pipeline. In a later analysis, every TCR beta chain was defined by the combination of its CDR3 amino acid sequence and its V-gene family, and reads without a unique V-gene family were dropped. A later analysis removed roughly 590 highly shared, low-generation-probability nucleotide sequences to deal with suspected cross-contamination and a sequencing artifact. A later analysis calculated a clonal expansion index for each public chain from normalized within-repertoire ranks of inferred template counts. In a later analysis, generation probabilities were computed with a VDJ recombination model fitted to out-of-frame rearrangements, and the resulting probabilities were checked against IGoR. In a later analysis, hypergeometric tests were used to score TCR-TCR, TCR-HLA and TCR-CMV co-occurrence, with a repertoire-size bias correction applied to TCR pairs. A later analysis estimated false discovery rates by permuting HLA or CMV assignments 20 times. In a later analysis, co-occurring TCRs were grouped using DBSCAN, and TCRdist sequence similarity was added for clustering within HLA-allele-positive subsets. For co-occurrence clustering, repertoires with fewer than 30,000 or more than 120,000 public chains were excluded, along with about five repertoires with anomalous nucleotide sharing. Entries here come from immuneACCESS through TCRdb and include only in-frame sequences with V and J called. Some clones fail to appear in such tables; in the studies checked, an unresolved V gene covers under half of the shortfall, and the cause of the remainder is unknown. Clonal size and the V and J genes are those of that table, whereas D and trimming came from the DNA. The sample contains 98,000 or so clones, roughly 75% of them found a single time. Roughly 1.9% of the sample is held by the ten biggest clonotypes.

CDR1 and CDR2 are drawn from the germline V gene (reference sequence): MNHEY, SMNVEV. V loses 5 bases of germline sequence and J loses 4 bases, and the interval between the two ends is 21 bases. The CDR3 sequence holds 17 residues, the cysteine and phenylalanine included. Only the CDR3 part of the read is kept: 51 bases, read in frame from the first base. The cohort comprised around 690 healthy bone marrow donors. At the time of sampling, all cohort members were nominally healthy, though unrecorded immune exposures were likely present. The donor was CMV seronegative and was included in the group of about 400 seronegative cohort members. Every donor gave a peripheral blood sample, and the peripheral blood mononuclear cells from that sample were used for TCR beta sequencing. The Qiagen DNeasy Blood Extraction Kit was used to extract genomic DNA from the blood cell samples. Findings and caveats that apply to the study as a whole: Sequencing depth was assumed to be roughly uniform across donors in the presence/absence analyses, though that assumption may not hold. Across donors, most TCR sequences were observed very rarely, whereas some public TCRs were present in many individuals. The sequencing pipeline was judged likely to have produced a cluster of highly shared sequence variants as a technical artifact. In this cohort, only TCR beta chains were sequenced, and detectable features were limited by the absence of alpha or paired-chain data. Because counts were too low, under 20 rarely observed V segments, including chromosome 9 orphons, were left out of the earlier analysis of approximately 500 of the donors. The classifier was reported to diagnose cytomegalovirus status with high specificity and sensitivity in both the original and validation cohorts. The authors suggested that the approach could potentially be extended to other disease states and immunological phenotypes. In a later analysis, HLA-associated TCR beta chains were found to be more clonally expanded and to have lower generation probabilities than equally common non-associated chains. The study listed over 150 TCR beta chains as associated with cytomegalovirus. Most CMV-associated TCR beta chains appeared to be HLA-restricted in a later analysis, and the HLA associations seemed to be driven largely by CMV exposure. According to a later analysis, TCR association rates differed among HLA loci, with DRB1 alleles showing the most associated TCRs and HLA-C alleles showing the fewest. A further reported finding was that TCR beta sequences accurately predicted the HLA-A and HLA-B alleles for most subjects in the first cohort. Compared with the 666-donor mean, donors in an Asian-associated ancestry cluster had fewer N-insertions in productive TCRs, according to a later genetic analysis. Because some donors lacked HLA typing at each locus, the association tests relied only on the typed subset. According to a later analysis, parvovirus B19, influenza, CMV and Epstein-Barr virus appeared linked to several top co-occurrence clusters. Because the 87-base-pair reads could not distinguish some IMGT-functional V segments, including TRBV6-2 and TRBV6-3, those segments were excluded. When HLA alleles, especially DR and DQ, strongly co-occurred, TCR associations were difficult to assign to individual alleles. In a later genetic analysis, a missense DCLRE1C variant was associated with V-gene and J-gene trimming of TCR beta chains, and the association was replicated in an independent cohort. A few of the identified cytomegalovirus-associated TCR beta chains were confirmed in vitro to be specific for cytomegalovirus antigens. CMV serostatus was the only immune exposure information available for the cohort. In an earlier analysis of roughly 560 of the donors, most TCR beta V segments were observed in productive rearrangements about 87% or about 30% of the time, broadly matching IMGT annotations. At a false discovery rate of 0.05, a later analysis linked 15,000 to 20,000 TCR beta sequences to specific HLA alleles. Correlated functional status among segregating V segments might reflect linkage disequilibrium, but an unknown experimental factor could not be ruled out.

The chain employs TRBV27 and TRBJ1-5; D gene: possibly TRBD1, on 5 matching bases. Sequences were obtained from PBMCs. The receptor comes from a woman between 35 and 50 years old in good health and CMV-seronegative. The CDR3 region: CASSTFTGGALNQPQHF. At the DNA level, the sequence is TGTGCCAGCAGTACATTCACGGGGGGAGCCCTTAATCAGCCCCAGCATTTT.